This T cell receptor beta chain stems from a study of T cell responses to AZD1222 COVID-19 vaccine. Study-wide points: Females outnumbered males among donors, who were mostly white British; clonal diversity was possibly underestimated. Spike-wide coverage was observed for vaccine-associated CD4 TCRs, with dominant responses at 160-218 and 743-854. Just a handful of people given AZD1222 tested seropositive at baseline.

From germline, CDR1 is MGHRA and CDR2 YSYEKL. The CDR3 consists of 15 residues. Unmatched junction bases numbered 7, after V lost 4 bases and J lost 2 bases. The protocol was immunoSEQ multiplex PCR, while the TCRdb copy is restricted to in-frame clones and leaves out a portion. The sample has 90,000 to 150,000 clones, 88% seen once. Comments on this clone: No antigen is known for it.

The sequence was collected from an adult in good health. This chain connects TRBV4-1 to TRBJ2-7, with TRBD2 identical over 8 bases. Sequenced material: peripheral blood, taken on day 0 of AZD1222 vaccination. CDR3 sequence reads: CASSRMTSAPYEQYF. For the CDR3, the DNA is TGCGCCAGCAGCCGGATGACTAGCGCACCCTACGAGCAGTACTTC.